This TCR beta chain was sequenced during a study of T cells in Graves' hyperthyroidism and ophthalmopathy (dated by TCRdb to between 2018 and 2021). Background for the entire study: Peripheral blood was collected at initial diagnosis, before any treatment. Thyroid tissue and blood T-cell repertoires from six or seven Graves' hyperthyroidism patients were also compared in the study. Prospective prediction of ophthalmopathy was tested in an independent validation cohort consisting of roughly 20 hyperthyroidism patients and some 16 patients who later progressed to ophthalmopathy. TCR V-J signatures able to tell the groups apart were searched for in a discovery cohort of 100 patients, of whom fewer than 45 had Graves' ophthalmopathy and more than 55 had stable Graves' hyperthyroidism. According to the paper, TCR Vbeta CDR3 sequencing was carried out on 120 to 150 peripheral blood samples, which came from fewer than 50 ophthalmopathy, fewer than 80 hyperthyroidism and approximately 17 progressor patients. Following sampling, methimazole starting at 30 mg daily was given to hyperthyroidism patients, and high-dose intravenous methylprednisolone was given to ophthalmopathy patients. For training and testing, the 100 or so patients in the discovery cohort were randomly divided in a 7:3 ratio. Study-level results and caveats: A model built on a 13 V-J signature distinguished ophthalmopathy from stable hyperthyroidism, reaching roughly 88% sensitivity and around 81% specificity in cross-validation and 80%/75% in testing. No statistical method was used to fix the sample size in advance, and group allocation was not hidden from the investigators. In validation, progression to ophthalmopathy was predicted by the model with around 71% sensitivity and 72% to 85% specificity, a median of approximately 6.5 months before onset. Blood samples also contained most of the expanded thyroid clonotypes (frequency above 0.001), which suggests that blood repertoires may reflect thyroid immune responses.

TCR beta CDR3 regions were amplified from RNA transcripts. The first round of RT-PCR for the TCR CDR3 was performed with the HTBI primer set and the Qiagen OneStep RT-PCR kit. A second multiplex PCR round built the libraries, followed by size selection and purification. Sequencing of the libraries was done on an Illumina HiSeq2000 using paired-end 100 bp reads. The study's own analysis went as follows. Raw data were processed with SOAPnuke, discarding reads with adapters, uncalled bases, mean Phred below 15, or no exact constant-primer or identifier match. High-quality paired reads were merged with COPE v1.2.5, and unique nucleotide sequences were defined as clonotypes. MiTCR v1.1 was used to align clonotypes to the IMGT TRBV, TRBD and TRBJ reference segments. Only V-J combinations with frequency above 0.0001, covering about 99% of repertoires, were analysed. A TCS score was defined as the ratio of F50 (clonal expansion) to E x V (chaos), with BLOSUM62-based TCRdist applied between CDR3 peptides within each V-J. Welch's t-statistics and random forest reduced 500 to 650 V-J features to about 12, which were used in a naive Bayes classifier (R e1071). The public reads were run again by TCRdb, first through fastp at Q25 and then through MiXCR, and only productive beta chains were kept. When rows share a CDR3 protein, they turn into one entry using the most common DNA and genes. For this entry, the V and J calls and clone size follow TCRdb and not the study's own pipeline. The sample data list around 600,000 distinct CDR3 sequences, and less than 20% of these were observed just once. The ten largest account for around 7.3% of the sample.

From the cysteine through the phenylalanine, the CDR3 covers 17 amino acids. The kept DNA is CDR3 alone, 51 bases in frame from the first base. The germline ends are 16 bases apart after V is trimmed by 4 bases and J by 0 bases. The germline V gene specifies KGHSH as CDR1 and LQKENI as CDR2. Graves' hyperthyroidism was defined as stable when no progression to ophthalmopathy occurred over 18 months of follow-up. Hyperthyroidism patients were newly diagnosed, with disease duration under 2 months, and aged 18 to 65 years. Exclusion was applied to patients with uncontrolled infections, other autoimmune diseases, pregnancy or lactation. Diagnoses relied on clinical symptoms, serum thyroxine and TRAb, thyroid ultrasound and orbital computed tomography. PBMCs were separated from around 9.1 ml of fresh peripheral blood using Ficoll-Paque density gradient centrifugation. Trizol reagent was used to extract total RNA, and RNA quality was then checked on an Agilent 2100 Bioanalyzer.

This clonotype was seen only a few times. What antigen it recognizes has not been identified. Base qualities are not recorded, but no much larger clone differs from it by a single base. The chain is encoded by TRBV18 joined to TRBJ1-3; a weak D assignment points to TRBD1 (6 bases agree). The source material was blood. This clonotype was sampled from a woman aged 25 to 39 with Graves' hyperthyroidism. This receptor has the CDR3 CASSQTGTLSSGNTIYF. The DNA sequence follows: TGTGCCAGCTCACAGACAGGAACCCTCAGCTCTGGAAACACCATATATTTT.